This T cell receptor beta chain was identified in a study of blood T cell repertoires in COVID-19 (dated by TCRdb to 2019 to 2021). Concerning the study at large: Collaborator samples came from the United States, Italy and Spain and covered acute and convalescent phases of COVID-19. A de-identified subject ID, COVID-19 status, age in years and sex were almost always included in the sample metadata. The samples were drawn from the first 160 participants of the ongoing ImmuneRACE study and from 1,254 subjects provided by 6 global collaborators. Subjects who had been exposed to COVID-19, were actively infected with it, or had recovered from it provided the deeply sampled blood TCRbeta repertoires that made up the dataset. Where available, HLA class I and class II types were obtained from metadata supplied by the sample provider rather than from assay-based typing. The prospective study material was composed of cDNA or gDNA derived from T cells, B-cell-depleted T cells, or PBMCs. The repertoires were released in a freely available public database intended as a resource for research on the immune response to SARS-CoV-2.

In the germline V gene (reference sequence), CDR1 corresponds to SEHNR and CDR2 to FQNEAQ. The CDR3 covers 13 residues, taking in both the cysteine and the phenylalanine. This entry keeps only the CDR3 DNA: 39 bases, framed from base 1. Germline trimming amounts to 5 bases on V and 5 bases on J, with 5 as the count of junction bases outside the gene matches. What the study reported, not specific to this receptor: The amount of clinical and demographic metadata varied by source and participant and was provided uncurated.

TCRbeta CDR3 regions were amplified from genomic DNA using the immunoSEQ Assay, a bias-controlled multiplex PCR. The authors' pipeline ran thus. The number of nucleated cells in each sample was estimated by amplification of reference gene primers within the assay. To quantify the absolute abundance of each unique TCRbeta CDR3 rearrangement, sequence reads were collapsed and filtered. For each sample, productive Simpson clonality was calculated as the square root of Simpson's diversity index over productive rearrangements. TCRdb took over this immuneACCESS table, retaining in-frame rearrangements with V and J assigned. Such tables are incomplete; in checked studies, under half of the missing clones stem from an unresolved V gene, and the remainder is unexplained. That table is the source of V, J and clone size, and D and trimming were worked out from the DNA. The sample table shows about 250,000 clones, and just under 90% are seen once. The top ten constitute 3.5% to 4% of the sample.

In the prospective study, participants were roughly 18 to 100 years old, resided in around 25 geographic areas of the United States, and were enrolled through a virtual design. To assign participants to cohorts, the prospective study relied on clinical history that participants themselves reported in a screening survey and a study questionnaire. Mobile phlebotomists in the prospective study collected whole blood, serum and a nasopharyngeal or oropharyngeal swab from every participant. Prospective study participants could optionally give additional blood draws and questionnaires over an approximately 2-month period. Blood samples from the prospective study were shipped frozen or at room temperature prior to DNA extraction. This clone was recorded only once. Its specific antigen is unknown. Nothing much larger sits one base from this clone, and base qualities are not available.

The chain couples TRBV7-9 to TRBJ2-5; the junction holds 7 bases that match TRBD1. This receptor was taken from a woman in her twenties or thirties with acute COVID-19. Sequences were obtained from PBMCs or T cells enriched from blood (not recorded which). The bases are TGTGCCAGCAGCACGACAGGGAAGGAGACCCAGTACTTC. It translates as CASSTTGKETQYF.